This T cell receptor (beta chain) was sequenced in a study of blood T cell repertoires in COVID-19. The CDR3 spans 11 residues. Germline V CDR1 and CDR2: SNHLY, FYNNEI. Losses at the gene ends were 6 bases for V and 7 bases for J; bases not matched to a gene: 3. Libraries were prepared by immunoSEQ multiplex PCR; TCRdb keeps only in-frame clonotypes and omits some of them. The repertoire consists of some 90,000 clones, with about 90% occurring once and the leading ten covering 3% to 4.5%. The rearrangement uses TRBV2 and TRBJ2-7; 7 bases are a match to TRBD2. The specimen sequenced was peripheral blood. The TCR originated in a woman aged 50 to 60 in a cohort sampled during active COVID-19. In DNA, the CDR3 is TGTGCCAGCAGGTCGGGACTAGAGCAGTACTTC. Protein sequence: CASRSGLEQYF. Filled out from reference TRBV2 and TRBJ2-7, the complete variable domain reads EPEVTQTPSHQVTQMGQEVILRCVPISNHLYFYWYRQILGQKVEFLVSFYNNEISEKSEIFDDQFSVERPDGSNFTLKIRSTKLEDSAMYFCASRSGLEQYFGPGTRLTVT.